This is a list of T cell receptor beta chains from one sample in a study of CD8 T cells in Susac syndrome. TCRdb recomputed calls from the immunoSEQ multiplex PCR reads with MiXCR, one row per CDR3 protein. This table has around 140,000 distinct CDR3 sequences, 94% appearing once. Sequenced: CD4+ T cells from PBMCs. These TCRs come from a human donor in good health. Both conserved end residues are part of each CDR3. The D gene is left open where the match is weak. Size tells how often a clone was seen (once, few, many) or the class of an expanded clone, and some rows leave it out.

size,D,J,V,DNA,CDR3
.,.,TRBJ1-2,TRBV3-1,TGTGCCAGCAGCCAGGGGGAGTTCTATGGCTACACCTTC,CASSQGEFYGYTF
.,.,TRBJ1-2,TRBV11-1,TGTGCCAGCAGCACCCCACCGGAGTCCAACTATGGCTACACCTTC,CASSTPPESNYGYTF
.,.,TRBJ2-3,TRBV28,TGTGCCAGCAGTACTACAAGCACAGATACGCAGTATTTT,CASSTTSTDTQYF
.,TRBD1,TRBJ2-3,TRBV28,TGTGCCAGCAGTCCTCGGACAGGCCTAACGCAGTATTTT,CASSPRTGLTQYF
.,TRBD2,TRBJ2-7,TRBV24-1,TGTGCCACCAGTGTCGCTAGCGGGAGTATTCACGAGCAGTACTTC,CATSVASGSIHEQYF
once,TRBD1,TRBJ1-3,TRBV5-6,TGTGCCAGCAGCTCTGTGGACAGGGACTCTGGAAACACCATATATTTT,CASSSVDRDSGNTIYF
once,.,TRBJ2-1,TRBV2,TGTGCCAGCAGAAGGGGACTTTTCAATGAGCAGTTCTTC,CASRRGLFNEQFF
once,.,TRBJ1-1,TRBV5-4,TGTGCCAGCGTCGATGCCAACATGAACACTGAAGCTTTCTTT,CASVDANMNTEAFF
.,.,TRBJ1-2,TRBV14,TGTGCCAGCAGCCAAGTGTTCTTAGGTGGCTACACCTTC,CASSQVFLGGYTF
.,.,TRBJ1-1,TRBV30,TGTGCCTGGAGTAAGACGGCGAACACTGAAGCTTTCTTT,CAWSKTANTEAFF
.,.,TRBJ2-4,TRBV15,TGTGCCCGTCTGGGAGTAGCCAAAAACATTCAGTACTTC,CARLGVAKNIQYF
.,.,TRBJ2-5,TRBV6-1,TGTGCCAGCAGTGAAGACCCCTTTGGGGGGAGCCAAGAGACCCAGTACTTC,CASSEDPFGGSQETQYF
.,.,TRBJ2-3,TRBV27,TGTGCCAGCAACGACAGGGGAGGGGATACGCAGTATTTT,CASNDRGGDTQYF
.,.,TRBJ1-1,TRBV23-1,TGCGCCAGCAAACCTTTGGGCAGGGGAGGCACTGAAGCTTTCTTT,CASKPLGRGGTEAFF
.,.,TRBJ1-2,TRBV4-1,TGCGCCAGCAGCCAATTAGTAGGGGACATCTATGGCTACACCTTC,CASSQLVGDIYGYTF
.,.,TRBJ2-3,TRBV12-3/TRBV12-4,TGTGCCAGCAGTTCCCCGGGACACAACACAGATACGCAGTATTTT,CASSSPGHNTDTQYF
.,.,TRBJ2-6,TRBV29-1,TGCAGCGTCCAAAAAGGGGGTACCGGGGCCAACGTCCTGACTTTC,CSVQKGGTGANVLTF
.,.,TRBJ2-6,TRBV30,TGTGCCTGGACGGCGGTTTTAAATTCTGGGGCCAACGTCCTGACTTTC,CAWTAVLNSGANVLTF
.,TRBD1,TRBJ1-1,TRBV5-1,TGCGCCAGCAGCTCCGGGACAGGACTCGCTTTCTTT,CASSSGTGLAFF
.,TRBD2,TRBJ2-1,TRBV12-3/TRBV12-4,TGTGCCAGCAGTCTGGGACTAGCGGGAACCACGGAGCAGTTCTTC,CASSLGLAGTTEQFF
once,TRBD2,TRBJ2-3,TRBV7-8,TGTGCCAGCAGCTTAGAGGCGGTAGCGGGATTGAGCACAGATACGCAGTATTTT,CASSLEAVAGLSTDTQYF
once,.,TRBJ2-3,TRBV20-1,TGCAGTGCTAGAGTAGGTCATAGCACAGATACGCAGTATTTT,CSARVGHSTDTQYF
.,.,TRBJ2-1,TRBV2,TGTGCCAGCAGAGGTGGGAGCTACAATGAGCAGTTCTTC,CASRGGSYNEQFF
.,TRBD1,TRBJ2-5,TRBV12-3/TRBV12-4,TGTGCCAGCAGTTTCGGACAGGGATGGGAGACCCAGTACTTC,CASSFGQGWETQYF
.,TRBD2,TRBJ2-7,TRBV6-5,TGTGCCAGCAGCTCGCCGGGACTAGCGGGTCGGGAGCAGTACTTC,CASSSPGLAGREQYF
.,TRBD2,TRBJ2-1,TRBV6-6,TGTGCCAGCAGTTACACTAGCGGGAGAAATGAGCAGTTCTTC,CASSYTSGRNEQFF
.,.,TRBJ2-7,TRBV11-1,TGTGCCAGCAGCTTAGAAATGCTACGCGGGAGAGGACAGGGCTTGGGCGAGCAGTACTTC,CASSLEMLRGRGQGLGEQYF